This passage covers 27 T cell receptor beta chains from one sample sequenced in a study of regulatory T cells in long-lasting Graves disease. As to time point: newly diagnosed GD, antithyroid drugs for less than 3 months. Scientists built the TCR library using RNA that was extracted from PBMCs. Combining iRepertoire HTBI primers with Arm-PCR of CDR3 regions, the authors built TCR beta libraries. One entry per CDR3 protein, called by TCRdb with MiXCR from the multiplex PCR reads. The data hold a few hundred thousand distinct CDR3 sequences, with 18% observed a single time. These same data were also listed under a study on T cells in Graves' hyperthyroidism and ophthalmopathy.

The sample in question was peripheral blood mononuclear cells (PBMCs), obtained at new diagnosis, from a patient treated with antithyroid drugs. The receptor set was obtained from a woman under 40 with Graves disease.

The chain combines TRBV5-1 with TRBJ2-1; weak D call: TRBD1 (6 bases). This CDR3 is built from 14 residues. The V gene lost 5 bases and the J gene lost 3 bases, with 12 bases spanning the gap. In germline, CDR1 is SGHRS, CDR2 YFSETQ. In nucleotides, the CDR3 is TGCGCCAGCAGTTCCGGGACACTCTACAATGAGCAGTTCTTC. It is translated as CASSSGTLYNEQFF.

This clonotype was picked up many times. The chain uses TRBV7-6 and TRBJ1-3; unclear D gene. The V end lost 1 base, the J end lost 1 base, and 11 bases lay between the germline ends. The CDR3 is 16 amino acids. Germline V CDR1 and CDR2: SGHVS, FNYEAQ. In DNA, the CDR3 is TGTGCCAGCAGCTTAGAACCGGGAGGGTCTGGAAACACCATATATTTT. The encoded protein is CASSLEPGGSGNTIYF.

The sample holds one count of this clonotype. A much larger clone is a single base away; this may be a read error. The genes are TRBV5-1 and TRBJ2-5; TRBD2 aligns across 9 bases. Germline V lookup: CDR1 SGHRS, CDR2 YFSETQ. The CDR3 extends over 15 amino acids. The chain's CDR3 is CASSLTAGGPETQCF. Written as DNA, the CDR3 is TGCGCCAGCAGCTTGACAGCGGGGGGCCCGGAGACCCAGTGCTTC.

The chain links TRBV6-1 to TRBJ1-6, with TRBD1 matching over 8 bases. Germline values: CDR1 MNHNS, CDR2 SASEGT. CDR3 length equals 16 residues. V shed 4 bases, J shed 8 bases, and the junction held 10 bases outside the gene matches. The CDR3 DNA is TGTGCCAGCAGTGGAGCAGACAGGGGCTCTTATTCACCCCTCCACTTT. It specifies CASSGADRGSYSPLHF.

This clonotype has a count of ten or more. This chain uses TRBV24-1 with TRBJ2-1; 8 bases are a match to TRBD1. V was pared by 5 bases and J by 7 bases, with 9 bases of the junction left unmatched. The germline V gene encodes CDR1 KGHDR and CDR2 SFDVKD. CDR3 length equals 15 residues. The CDR3, as DNA: TGTGCCACCAGTGCCGGGACAGGACGAGGAAATGAGCAGTTCTTC. Its translation is CATSAGTGRGNEQFF.

This clonotype was found many times. The chain recombines TRBV5-1 with TRBJ2-1, with D maybe TRBD1 (6 bases). Germline-derived CDR1 and CDR2 are SGHRS and YFSETQ. V was shortened by 0 bases and J by 5 bases, with 12 bases between the two germline ends. The CDR3 is 15 amino acids. This CDR3 is CASSLEQGSHNEQFF. The CDR3 DNA sequence: TGCGCCAGCAGCTTGGAACAGGGATCCCACAATGAGCAGTTCTTC.

This clonotype was seen at least ten times. The chain recombines TRBV7-9 with TRBJ1-2, with a weak D call TRBD1 (5 bases). The CDR3 runs to 14 residues. Germline CDR1 and CDR2: SEHNR and FQNEAQ (reference sequence). V gave up 1 base and J gave up 6 bases, with 12 bases separating them. CDR3: CASSLDSGANGYTF. In DNA, the CDR3 is TGTGCCAGCAGCTTAGATTCCGGGGCAAATGGCTACACCTTC.

This clonotype showed up just a few times. The DNA for the CDR3 is TGCAGTGCTAGCGGGGGGGCCGCCGGGGAGCTGTTTTTT. It is translated as CSASGGAAGELFF. The V call is TRBV20-1, the J call TRBJ2-2; 8 bases align to TRBD2. The germline V gene has CDR1 DFQATT and CDR2 SNEGSKA (reference sequence). CDR3 length equals 13 residues. With V trimmed by 3 bases and J by 6 bases, 3 bases remained unmatched.

Ten or more counts support this clonotype. This rearrangement joins TRBV9 to TRBJ1-5, with D perhaps matching TRBD1 (5 bases). The CDR3 extends over 15 amino acids. V lost 0 bases and J 4 bases, leaving 11 bases between the germline ends. The germline V gene encodes CDR1 SGDLS and CDR2 YYNGEE. CDR3 sequence: CASSVGGVRNQPQHF. DNA for the CDR3: TGTGCCAGCAGCGTAGGAGGGGTCAGGAATCAGCCCCAGCATTTT.

This clonotype was detected a few times. A read error may be the cause here, since a much bigger clone is one base away. The CDR3 spells CASSVAGHGTSEQYF. CDR3 nucleotides: TGTGCCAGCAGCGTAGCGGGACATGGCACCTCCGAGCAGTACTTC. J is TRBJ2-7 and V is TRBV9, with a tentative D call TRBD1 (6 bases). The ends were cut back, 0 bases at V and 6 bases at J, with 16 bases in the middle. The CDR3 is 15 residues long. CDR1 is SGDLS, CDR2 YYNGEE, per germline.

This clonotype was recorded many times. The chain carries TRBV20-1 and TRBJ1-2; possibly TRBD1 for D (5 bases). Trimming shortened V by 3 bases and J by 8 bases, and 13 bases separated the two germline ends. Germline V CDR1 and CDR2: DFQATT, SNEGSKA (reference sequence). The CDR3 is made up of 12 amino acids. The CDR3 loop is CSASLGVEGYTF. CDR3 sequence (DNA): TGCAGTGCTAGTTTGGGGGTAGAGGGCTACACCTTC.

This clonotype was recorded many times. The J gene is TRBJ2-6, the V gene TRBV7-8; D gene uncertain. Trimming left V 7 bases short and J 4 bases short, with 2 bases between. The CDR3 has 11 amino acids. Germline V gene lookup returns CDR1 SGHVS and CDR2 FQNEAQ. The CDR3 region has the DNA TGTGCCAGCACCGGGGCCAACGTCCTGACTTTC. Translation gives CASTGANVLTF.

Ten or more counts support this clonotype. The chain couples TRBV7-2 to TRBJ1-1; possibly TRBD1 for D (5 bases). Germline CDR1 and CDR2: SGHTA and FQGNSA. The ends were cut back, 5 bases at V and 4 bases at J, with 17 bases in the middle. The CDR3 is made up of 15 amino acids. This chain's CDR3 is CASSGGGSGATEAFF. The CDR3 region has the DNA TGTGCCAGCAGCGGGGGGGGAAGTGGGGCCACTGAAGCTTTCTTT.

This clonotype was seen at least ten times. Here the CDR3 reads CSVAQGDNSYEQYF. The CDR3, as DNA: TGCAGCGTTGCACAGGGGGATAACTCCTACGAGCAGTACTTC. The gene calls are TRBV29-1 and TRBJ2-7, with TRBD1 identical over 8 bases. Germline CDR1 reads SQVTM; CDR2 reads ANQGSEA. The CDR3 contains 14 residues. The V and J ends lost 4 bases and 0 bases, in that order; junction bases with no gene match: 5.

Note on this clonotype: Given a much more abundant clone one base away, this may be a read error. V gene TRBV5-1 combines with J gene TRBJ2-3; D may match TRBD1 or TRBD2 (5 bases each). This CDR3 has 15 residues. Germline V gene sequence: CDR1 SGHRS, CDR2 YFSETQ. CDR3 bases: TGCGCCAGCAGCTTTTCCACGGGGACCACAGATGCGCAGTATTTT. This gives the protein CASSFSTGTTDAQYF.

This clonotype was seen just once. Only one base separates this from a far larger clonotype, so it likely reflects a read error. The chain employs TRBV7-8 and TRBJ2-5; 8 positions match TRBD2. This CDR3 comprises 14 residues. Germline V gives CDR1 SGHVS, CDR2 FQNEAQ. The CDR3 loop is CTSSLGLARETQYF. In DNA, the CDR3 is TGTACCAGCAGCCTCGGACTAGCCCGGGAGACCCAGTACTTC. Based on the CDR3 plus reference TRBV7-8 and TRBJ2-5, the full variable domain is GAGVSQSPRYKVAKRGQDVALRCDPISGHVSLFWYQQALGQGPEFLTYFQNEAQLDKSGLPSDRFFAERPEGSVSTLKIQRTQQEDSAVYLCTSSLGLARETQYFGPGTRLLVL.

The V call is TRBV19, the J call TRBJ1-5; 7 bases agree with TRBD1. With 5 bases clipped from V and 3 bases from J, the junction kept 7 bases outside the gene matches. This CDR3 spans 15 amino acids. CDR1 LNHDA and CDR2 SQIVND come from the germline V gene (reference sequence). The DNA of the CDR3 is TGTGCCAGTAGTCCGAGGACAGGACCCAATCAGCCCCAGCATTTT. Translation: CASSPRTGPNQPQHF.

This clonotype was seen repeatedly, ten times or more. The genes are TRBV12-3 or TRBV12-4 and TRBJ1-5; D may be TRBD1 (5 bases). V lost 3 bases to trimming and J lost 9 bases, with 6 bases between them. The CDR3 length is 11 residues. CDR3 DNA: TGTGCCAGCAGTTTTGGGGGGCCCCAGCATTTT. Protein sequence: CASSFGGPQHF.

In this sample, this clonotype turned up many times. The chain recombines TRBV27 with TRBJ1-5; D gene ambiguous. Per germline, CDR1 MNHEY and CDR2 SMNVEV (reference sequence). The CDR3 loop spans 14 amino acids. V lost 3 bases, J lost 1 base, and 7 bases lay in between. The CDR3 region has the DNA TGTGCCAGCAGTTTTCGGGGAAGCAATCAGCCCCAGCATTTT. Translated: CASSFRGSNQPQHF.

This clonotype was seen many times. V is TRBV15 and J is TRBJ2-7, with unresolved D. The V end lost 0 bases, the J end lost 8 bases, and 8 bases lay between the germline ends. The CDR3 extends over 12 amino acids. Germline CDR1 LNHNV, CDR2 YYDKDF (reference sequence). CDR3 in DNA: TGTGCCACCAGCAGAGATATGGGGAAGCAGTACTTC. This sequence encodes CATSRDMGKQYF. The full variable domain, its missing parts supplied by reference TRBV15 and TRBJ2-7, is DAMVIQNPRYQVTQFGKPVTLSCSQTLNHNVMYWYQQKSSQAPKLLFHYYDKDFNNEADTPDNFQSRRPNTSFCFLDIRSPGLGDTAMYLCATSRDMGKQYFGPGTRLTVT.

This clonotype occurred many times. The V call is TRBV2, the J call TRBJ2-1; either TRBD1 or TRBD2 may fit D (5 bases each). V dropped 5 bases and J dropped 8 bases, with 16 bases sitting between them. This CDR3 has 14 amino acids. Germline assignment: CDR1 SNHLY and CDR2 FYNNEI. The CDR3 protein is CASSSQEASDEQFF. Here the CDR3 DNA reads TGTGCCAGCAGTTCACAGGAGGCCTCGGATGAGCAGTTCTTC.

The genes are TRBV20-1 and TRBJ2-3, with D perhaps matching TRBD2 (6 bases). CDR1 is DFQATT and CDR2 is SNEGSKA in the germline V gene (reference sequence). The V gene lost 3 bases and the J gene lost 5 bases, with 33 bases spanning the gap. The length of the CDR3 is 20 residues. CDR3: CSASPRIRADGSRWGDTQYF. The CDR3 region has the DNA TGCAGTGCTAGTCCTCGGATACGAGCGGACGGGAGTCGTTGGGGAGATACGCAGTATTTT.

There are many counts of this clonotype. The chain links TRBV12-3 or TRBV12-4 to TRBJ1-6; TRBD1 matches at 8 bases. Germline trimming cut 7 bases from V and 0 bases from J; bases unmatched to any gene: 5. This CDR3 contains 16 residues. In DNA form, the CDR3 reads TGTGCCAGCACCACAGGGGGGAGCTCCTATAATTCACCCCTCCACTTT. Its protein product is CASTTGGSSYNSPLHF.

Notes on this clonotype: A much larger clonotype is one base distant, so this may be a read error. The conserved final phenylalanine or tryptophan is absent from the CDR3, which likely points to a read error. The chain carries TRBV15 and TRBJ2-7; 10 bases are shared with TRBD1. CDR3 size: 15 residues. Germline CDR1 reads LNHNV; CDR2 reads YYDKDF (reference sequence). V shed 3 bases and J 2 bases; nucleotides not matched to a gene: 4. The DNA for the CDR3 is TGTGCCACCAGCAGTGACAGGGGGCTGGCCTACGAGCAGTACTCC. Protein sequence: CATSSDRGLAYEQYS.

The V and J genes are TRBV19 and TRBJ2-3, with TRBD1 matching 9 bases. V lost 3 bases, J lost 6 bases, and 7 bases stayed unmatched. This CDR3 contains 15 residues. Germline V gene sequence: CDR1 LNHDA, CDR2 SQIVND (reference sequence). The CDR3 DNA is TGTGCCAGTAGTATTGGGACAGGGCCCGCGGATACGCAGTATTTT. Protein product: CASSIGTGPADTQYF.

This chain connects TRBV29-1 to TRBJ2-5; D possibly corresponds to TRBD2 (5 bases). CDR1 and CDR2 from the germline V gene are SQVTM and ANQGSEA. Between the trimmed V and J ends, which lost 4 bases and 2 bases, there was a span of 8 bases. This CDR3 is built from 12 residues. The CDR3 is CSVAPGQETQYF. The CDR3 DNA reads as TGCAGCGTTGCCCCGGGGCAAGAGACCCAGTACTTC.

This clonotype has ten or more counts. The rearrangement joins TRBV7-9 to TRBJ2-7, with 10 bases fitting TRBD1. Looked up from germline, CDR1 is SEHNR and CDR2 is FQNEAQ (reference sequence). Trimming took 3 bases from V and 3 from J; bases not matched to a gene: 5. The CDR3 is 15 residues long. In nucleotides, the CDR3 is TGTGCCAGCAGCTTCGGACAGGGGGAAAACTACGAGCAGTACTTC. It codes for CASSFGQGENYEQYF.